This is a list of T cell receptor beta chains from one sample in a study of T cell changes during pregnancy in multiple sclerosis. TCRdb keeps only in-frame clones here, not all; method: immunoSEQ multiplex PCR. The sample has 35,000 to 45,000 clones, approximately 93% seen once. The sequences come from CD8+ T cells from peripheral blood mononuclear cells, collected in the third trimester of pregnancy. The receptors were sampled from a female donor with multiple sclerosis, enrolled in a pregnancy study. Each CDR3 is given with its conserved first and last residue. The order of the fields is J gene, D gene, V gene, CDR3 DNA, CDR3 protein. A D gene is named only where the DNA matches it firmly.

j_call: TRBJ2-3; d_call: NA; v_call: TRBV29-1; cdr3_nt: TGCAGCGTTGAAGATCCCAGGCTTGACACAGATACGCAGTATTTT; cdr3_aa: CSVEDPRLDTDTQYF
j_call: TRBJ2-7; d_call: NA; v_call: TRBV5-6; cdr3_nt: TGTGCCAGCAGCCTAATTGGGAGCTCCTACGAGCAGTACTTC; cdr3_aa: CASSLIGSSYEQYF
j_call: TRBJ2-1; d_call: NA; v_call: TRBV11-1; cdr3_nt: TGTGCCAGCAGCTTTGGGGCCCCCAATGAGCAGTTCTTC; cdr3_aa: CASSFGAPNEQFF
j_call: TRBJ1-2; d_call: TRBD1; v_call: TRBV13; cdr3_nt: TGTGCCAGCAGCCCCGGGACAGGCGGCTATGGCTACACCTTC; cdr3_aa: CASSPGTGGYGYTF
j_call: TRBJ1-6; d_call: NA; v_call: TRBV19; cdr3_nt: TGTGCCAGCCGACCTTTCGGGACTGCTAATTCACCCCTCCACTTT; cdr3_aa: CASRPFGTANSPLHF
j_call: TRBJ2-7; d_call: NA; v_call: TRBV11-3; cdr3_nt: TGTGCCAGCAGCTTAGCTGGAGGGGCCACCTACGAGCAGTACTTC; cdr3_aa: CASSLAGGATYEQYF
j_call: TRBJ2-1; d_call: TRBD2; v_call: TRBV7-8; cdr3_nt: TGTGCCAGCAGCCAAATCAGCGGGGGCTACAATGAGCAGTTCTTC; cdr3_aa: CASSQISGGYNEQFF
j_call: TRBJ2-3; d_call: TRBD2; v_call: TRBV7-9; cdr3_nt: TGTGCCAGCAGCTTAGGGACTAGCGGGGGGCCCACAGATACGCAGTATTTT; cdr3_aa: CASSLGTSGGPTDTQYF
j_call: TRBJ2-7; d_call: TRBD1; v_call: TRBV2; cdr3_nt: TGTGCCAGCAGCGACGGGACAGAGCCACTCTACGAGCAGTACTTC; cdr3_aa: CASSDGTEPLYEQYF
j_call: TRBJ2-7; d_call: NA; v_call: TRBV7-9; cdr3_nt: TGTGCCAGCAGCGGGCCCGACAGACCCTACGAGCAGTACTTC; cdr3_aa: CASSGPDRPYEQYF
j_call: TRBJ2-3; d_call: TRBD2; v_call: TRBV5-6; cdr3_nt: TGTGCCAGCAGCTCCGGGACTAGCGGGGGGTCGTTAAACACAGATACGCAGTATTTT; cdr3_aa: CASSSGTSGGSLNTDTQYF
j_call: TRBJ1-2; d_call: NA; v_call: TRBV2; cdr3_nt: TGTGCCAGCAATCTCCGGGGGGCATATGGCTACACCTTC; cdr3_aa: CASNLRGAYGYTF
j_call: TRBJ2-7; d_call: NA; v_call: TRBV9; cdr3_nt: TGTGCCAGCAGCGAAGGAGGGGATGCCTACGAGCAGTACTTC; cdr3_aa: CASSEGGDAYEQYF
j_call: TRBJ1-2; d_call: NA; v_call: TRBV29-1; cdr3_nt: TGCAGCGTTGAAGATTGGTCTACTCGATATGGCTACACCTTC; cdr3_aa: CSVEDWSTRYGYTF
j_call: TRBJ2-1; d_call: NA; v_call: TRBV4-2; cdr3_nt: TGTGCCAGCAGCCAGGACCCCTGGGGGGGCGCTTACAATGAGCAGTTCTTC; cdr3_aa: CASSQDPWGGAYNEQFF
j_call: TRBJ2-7; d_call: NA; v_call: TRBV7-3; cdr3_nt: TGTGCCAGCAGCCCCCAAACAGGGTTCCCCTACGAGCAGTACTTC; cdr3_aa: CASSPQTGFPYEQYF
j_call: TRBJ2-7; d_call: TRBD1; v_call: TRBV6-6; cdr3_nt: TGTGCCAGCAGTTACCCGGACAGGGACCACGAGCAGTACTTC; cdr3_aa: CASSYPDRDHEQYF
j_call: TRBJ2-7; d_call: TRBD2; v_call: TRBV5-4; cdr3_nt: TGTGCCAGCAGCGGGCGAACTAGCGGGGGGACCTACGAGCAGTACTTC; cdr3_aa: CASSGRTSGGTYEQYF
j_call: TRBJ2-7; d_call: NA; v_call: TRBV2; cdr3_nt: TGTGCCAGCAGTGAAAACAGCTCCTACGAGCAGTACTTC; cdr3_aa: CASSENSSYEQYF
j_call: TRBJ2-6; d_call: NA; v_call: TRBV5-8; cdr3_nt: TGTGCCAGCAGCTTTAGGGACTTTACCTCTGGGGCCAACGTCCTGACTTTC; cdr3_aa: CASSFRDFTSGANVLTF
j_call: TRBJ1-6; d_call: NA; v_call: TRBV19; cdr3_nt: TGTGCCAGTAGTACCCGGGACATAGCAAATTCACCCCTCCACTTT; cdr3_aa: CASSTRDIANSPLHF
j_call: TRBJ1-4; d_call: TRBD1; v_call: TRBV7-9; cdr3_nt: TGTGCCAGCAGCTCATGGGAGTCCGGGACAGGCAATGAAAAACTGTTTTTT; cdr3_aa: CASSSWESGTGNEKLFF
j_call: TRBJ1-1; d_call: NA; v_call: TRBV9; cdr3_nt: TGTGCCAGCAGCGAGGGGGACACCGACCAATCGTTCTTT; cdr3_aa: CASSEGDTDQSFF
j_call: TRBJ1-2; d_call: NA; v_call: TRBV7-9; cdr3_nt: TGTGCCACCGGTACACCAAACGGGATCTATGGCTACACCTTC; cdr3_aa: CATGTPNGIYGYTF